Below, 21 T cell receptor beta chains from the same sample are listed, as sequenced in a study of human T cells and chemical hapten exposure (dated by TCRdb to the early 2020s). Receptor libraries were prepared by RACE. The sequencer was a NextSeq 500. TCRdb handled the public reads itself, with Q25 trimming in fastp and clone calling in MiXCR, and kept productive beta chains. Each CDR3 protein appears once, grouped with its most common genes and DNA. Within this sample are some 84,000 distinct CDR3 sequences, with 7.5% to 9.5% of them counted one time only. In total, the top ten clones hold 2.6% of the sample. The time point label here, explained by the study, means: pre-sensitization, week 0. The treatment or condition label, read with the paper, signifies: therapeutic diphenylcyclopropenone sensitization with weekly scalp DPC. The source was whole blood, collected in connection with sensitization to the hapten diphenylcyclopropenone (DPC). All receptors derive from a man aged 40-49 years with alopecia areata. Some clones in this sample may be carry-over from other donors' samples.

This clonotype was seen ten or more times. The gene calls are TRBV12-3 or TRBV12-4 and TRBJ2-7; D perhaps matches TRBD1 (6 bases). This CDR3 is 14 amino acids long. Trimming pared 7 bases from V and 3 bases from J, leaving 16 bases between. The CDR3 coding sequence is TGTGCCAGCACCCATGCAGGGGCGAGCTACGAGCAGTACTTC. It translates to CASTHAGASYEQYF.

This clonotype was observed a handful of times. The V gene is TRBV28, the J gene TRBJ2-1; 10 bases agree with TRBD2. The CDR3 runs 16 residues. The germline gives CDR1 MDHEN, CDR2 SYDVKM. The ends lost 5 bases at V and 8 bases at J; junction bases unmatched: 12. The CDR3 is CASSLLGTSERDEQFF. CDR3 DNA: TGTGCCAGCAGTCTCCTCGGGACTAGCGAGCGGGATGAGCAGTTCTTC.

The rearrangement links TRBV7-2 to TRBJ1-3; D may be TRBD1 (6 bases). Trimming cost V 5 bases and J 3 bases, with 11 bases left between them. The CDR3 covers 14 residues. In germline, CDR1 is SGHTA, CDR2 FQGNSA. CDR3 DNA sequence: TGTGCCAGCAGCCTACAGGGATTTGGAAACACCATATATTTT. Amino acid sequence: CASSLQGFGNTIYF.

In its sample, this clonotype was seen many times. The CDR3 DNA reads as TGTGCCACCAGCGGGACGAAAGCCGGGACAGGGATAAATCAGCCCCAGCATTTT. This sequence encodes CATSGTKAGTGINQPQHF. The chain is built from TRBV15 and TRBJ1-5; TRBD1 agrees at 9 bases. The CDR3 length is 18 residues. Germline V gene lookup returns CDR1 LNHNV and CDR2 YYDKDF (reference sequence). The V gene end was trimmed by 5 bases and the J gene end by 4 bases; junction bases not matched to a gene: 15.

This clonotype was counted many times. V usage is TRBV20-1 and J usage is TRBJ2-7; no clear D gene. V lost 5 bases, J lost 3 bases, and 17 bases lay in between. CDR1 and CDR2 from the germline V gene are DFQATT and SNEGSKA (reference sequence). This CDR3 comprises 14 residues. In DNA form, the CDR3 reads TGCAGTGCTTTCGGAACTTGGGTTAGCTACGAGCAGTACTTC. It codes for CSAFGTWVSYEQYF.

Regarding this clonotype: A read error may account for a junction end that differs from germline. The chain carries TRBV18 and TRBJ2-5; no clear D gene. Germline V gene lookup returns CDR1 KGHSH and CDR2 LQKENI. This CDR3 has 12 residues. CDR3 nucleotides: TGTGCCAGCTCACCACTACAAGAGAACCAGTACTTC. It encodes CASSPLQENQYF.

This clonotype was counted many times. This chain uses TRBV5-6 with TRBJ2-7; the D gene is possibly TRBD1 (5 bases). This CDR3 region has 13 residues. Trimming cost V 5 bases and J 2 bases, with 11 bases left between them. CDR1 is SGHDT, CDR2 YYEEEE, per germline. CDR3 DNA sequence: TGTGCCAGCAGGCGCCAGACAGCCTACGAGCAGTACGTC. This encodes CASRRQTAYEQYV.

This clonotype was recorded at least ten times. The genes are TRBV28 and TRBJ2-1, with D hard to call. CDR3 length equals 13 residues. The germline gives CDR1 MDHEN, CDR2 SYDVKM. Trimming shortened V by 6 bases and J by 7 bases, and 13 bases separated the two germline ends. The CDR3 nucleotides read TGTGCCAGCAGGCCGATGACTGCTAATGAGCAGTTCTTC. This gives the protein CASRPMTANEQFF.

This clonotype was observed a handful of times. The genes are TRBV5-1 and TRBJ1-4; a weak D match, TRBD1 (5 bases). V dropped 6 bases and J dropped 4 bases, with 13 bases sitting between them. The CDR3 spans 14 residues. Germline loops: CDR1 SGHRS, CDR2 YFSETQ. The CDR3 protein is CASMEGIGNEKLFF. The DNA for the CDR3 is TGCGCCAGCATGGAGGGGATTGGTAATGAAAAACTGTTTTTT. The whole variable domain, filled in from reference TRBV5-1 and TRBJ1-4, reads KAGVTQTPRYLIKTRGQQVTLSCSPISGHRSVSWYQQTPGQGLQFLFEYFSETQRNKGNFPGRFSGRQFSNSRSEMNVSTLELGDSALYLCASMEGIGNEKLFFGSGTQLSVL.

This clonotype was recorded at least ten times. The chain couples TRBV5-5 to TRBJ2-5, with D unclear. The germline CDR1 and CDR2 sequences are SGHKS and YYEKEE (reference sequence). V was trimmed by 1 base and J by 2 bases, leaving 9 bases between them. This CDR3 is 14 amino acids long. The CDR3 protein is CASSLTAGQETQYF. The DNA of the CDR3 is TGTGCCAGCAGCTTGACGGCAGGTCAAGAGACCCAGTACTTC. The full variable domain, rest sourced from reference TRBV5-5 and TRBJ2-5, is DAGVTQSPTHLIKTRGQQVTLRCSPISGHKSVSWYQQVLGQGPQFIFQYYEKEERGRGNFPDRFSARQFPNYSSELNVNALLLGDSALYLCASSLTAGQETQYFGPGTRLLVL.

In its sample, this clonotype was seen once. Just one base apart from a much larger clone, this may be a read error. The chain employs TRBV9 and TRBJ1-1, with 7 nucleotides matching TRBD1. The germline gives CDR1 SGDLS, CDR2 YYNGEE. J was trimmed by 6 bases and V by 3 bases; bases with no gene match: 8. The CDR3 has 14 amino acids. The CDR3 loop is CASSGGGADSEAFF. The CDR3 DNA follows: TGTGCCAGCAGCGGAGGGGGCGCGGACTCTGAAGCTTTCTTT.

This clonotype was picked up many times. The DNA of the CDR3 is TGCAGCTGGCGGACAGGGAACACTGAAGCTTTCTTT. Residues: CSWRTGNTEAFF. The V gene is TRBV29-1, the J gene TRBJ1-1; the match to TRBD1 covers 7 bases. Looked up from germline, CDR1 is SQVTM and CDR2 is ANQGSEA. The length of the CDR3 is 12 residues. The J segment lost 1 base and the V segment lost 8 bases, leaving 4 bases of the junction unmatched.

This clonotype was seen a few times. The chain is built from TRBV7-3 and TRBJ2-7; 9 nucleotides line up with TRBD1. The CDR3 sequence is 13 residues long. J gave up 7 bases and V 0 bases, and 1 base lay outside the gene matches. Germline values: CDR1 SGHTA, CDR2 FQGTGA. This CDR3 is CASSLTGTGEQYF. CDR3 in DNA: TGTGCCAGCAGCTTAACCGGGACAGGGGAGCAGTACTTC.

V gene TRBV6-2 or TRBV6-3 combines with J gene TRBJ2-5; 11 bases line up with TRBD2. Trimming at V came to 7 bases and at J to 3 bases, leaving 4 bases not matched to a gene. The CDR3 totals 14 residues. Germline lookup yields CDR1 MNHEY and CDR2 SVGEGT. CDR3 nucleotides: TGTGCCAGCACTAGCGGGAGGAGGGAAGAGACCCAGTACTTC. Its protein is CASTSGRREETQYF.

This clonotype was recorded a few times. The CDR3: CASKLFSETDTQYF. CDR3 sequence (DNA): TGTGCCAGCAAACTATTTTCGGAAACAGATACGCAGTATTTT. V is TRBV28 and J is TRBJ2-3; D gene ambiguous. CDR3 length: 14 residues. Germline CDR1 is MDHEN and CDR2 is SYDVKM. V lost 7 bases, J lost 3 bases, and 14 bases lay in between.

This chain uses TRBV29-1 with TRBJ2-7, with 7 bases aligning to TRBD1. The germline V gene has CDR1 SQVTM and CDR2 ANQGSEA. Trimming at V came to 5 bases and at J to 1 base, leaving 14 bases not matched to a gene. CDR3 length equals 16 residues. CDR3 amino acids: CSVPNYSQGPSYEQYV. DNA for the CDR3: TGCAGCGTTCCTAATTATTCACAGGGGCCATCCTACGAGCAGTACGTC.

This clonotype was seen ten or more times. V gene TRBV6-5 combines with J gene TRBJ1-1, with TRBD1 identical over 8 bases. Trimming cost V 6 bases and J 1 base; bases outside gene matches: 4. Germline CDR1 is MNHEY and CDR2 is SVGAGI. The CDR3 length is 14 residues. CDR3 sequence: CASSRDRQNTEAFF. In DNA form, the CDR3 reads TGTGCCAGCAGCCGGGACAGGCAGAACACTGAAGCTTTCTTT.

The chain couples TRBV5-1 to TRBJ2-5; 8 bases are shared with TRBD1. CDR1 is SGHRS and CDR2 is YFSETQ in the germline V gene. This CDR3 spans 16 amino acids. Trimming cost V 4 bases and J 5 bases; bases outside gene matches: 13. CDR3 protein: CASSDIPGGASETQYF. In nucleotides, the CDR3 is TGCGCCAGCAGCGACATCCCAGGGGGCGCATCTGAGACCCAGTACTTC.

This clonotype occurred a few times. V usage is TRBV24-1 and J usage is TRBJ2-2, with 7 nucleotides matching TRBD2. Germline V gene sequence: CDR1 KGHDR, CDR2 SFDVKD. V was clipped by 3 bases and J by 6 bases; unmatched bases: 3. CDR3 length equals 14 residues. The CDR3 is CATSDASGAGELFF. The CDR3 DNA sequence: TGTGCCACCAGTGATGCTAGCGGAGCCGGGGAGCTGTTTTTT.

This clonotype was seen repeatedly, ten times or more. The chain combines TRBV29-1 with TRBJ2-2; TRBD1 matches 10 bases. From germline, CDR1 is SQVTM and CDR2 ANQGSEA. The V and J ends lost 6 bases and 1 base, in that order; junction bases with no gene match: 5. There are 15 residues in the CDR3. The chain's CDR3 is CSVNRDRGNTGELFF. The CDR3 DNA is TGCAGCGTAAACAGGGACAGGGGGAACACCGGGGAGCTGTTTTTT.

Many counts were recorded for this clonotype. The chain is built from TRBV6-5 and TRBJ1-5; D might be TRBD1 (5 bases). V was shortened by 5 bases and J by 2 bases, with 19 bases between the two germline ends. Germline-derived CDR1 and CDR2 are MNHEY and SVGAGI. The length of the CDR3 is 17 residues. The CDR3 sequence is CASSPAVLGGGNQPQHF. CDR3 nucleotide sequence: TGTGCCAGCAGTCCTGCGGTTCTCGGGGGAGGCAATCAGCCCCAGCATTTT.